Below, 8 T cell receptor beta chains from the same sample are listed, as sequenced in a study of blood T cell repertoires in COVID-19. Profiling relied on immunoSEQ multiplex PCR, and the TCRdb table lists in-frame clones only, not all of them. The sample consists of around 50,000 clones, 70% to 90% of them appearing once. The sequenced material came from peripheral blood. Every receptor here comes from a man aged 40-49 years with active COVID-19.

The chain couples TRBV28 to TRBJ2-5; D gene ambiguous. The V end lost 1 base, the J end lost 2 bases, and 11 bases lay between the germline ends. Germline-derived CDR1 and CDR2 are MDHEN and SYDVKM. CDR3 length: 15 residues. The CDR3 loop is CASSLSLNTQETQYF. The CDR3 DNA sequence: TGTGCCAGCAGTTTATCTTTGAACACACAAGAGACCCAGTACTTC.

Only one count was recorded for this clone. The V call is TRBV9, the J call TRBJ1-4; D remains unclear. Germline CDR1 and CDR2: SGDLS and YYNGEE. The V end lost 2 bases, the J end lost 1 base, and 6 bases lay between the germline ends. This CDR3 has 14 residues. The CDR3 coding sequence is TGTGCCAGCAGCGTGCTAGGAACTAATGAAAAACTGTTTTTT. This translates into CASSVLGTNEKLFF.

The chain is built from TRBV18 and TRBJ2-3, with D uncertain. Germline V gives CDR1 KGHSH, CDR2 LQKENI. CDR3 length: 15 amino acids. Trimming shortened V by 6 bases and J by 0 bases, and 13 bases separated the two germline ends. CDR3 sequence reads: CASSPSDGSTDTQYF. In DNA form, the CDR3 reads TGTGCCAGCTCCCCCAGTGATGGTAGCACAGATACGCAGTATTTT.

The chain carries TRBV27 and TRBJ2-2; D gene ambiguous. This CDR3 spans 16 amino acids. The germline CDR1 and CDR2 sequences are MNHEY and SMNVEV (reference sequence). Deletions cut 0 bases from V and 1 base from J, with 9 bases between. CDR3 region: CASSLSMTGNTGELFF. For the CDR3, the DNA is TGTGCCAGCAGTTTATCGATGACGGGGAACACCGGGGAGCTGTTTTTT.

The CDR3 sequence: CASTDGSATLETQYF. The DNA of the CDR3 is TGTGCCAGCACCGACGGTAGCGCTACCTTGGAGACCCAGTACTTC. The V and J genes are TRBV6-5 and TRBJ2-5, with a possible D match to TRBD2 (5 bases). Looked up from germline, CDR1 is MNHEY and CDR2 is SVGAGI. There are 15 residues in the CDR3. V lost 7 bases and J lost 5, with 20 bases in between.

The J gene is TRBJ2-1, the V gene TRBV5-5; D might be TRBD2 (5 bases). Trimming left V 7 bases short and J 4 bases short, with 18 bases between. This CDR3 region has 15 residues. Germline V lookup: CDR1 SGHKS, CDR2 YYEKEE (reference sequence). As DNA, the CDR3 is TGTGCCAGCGTAAAAGGGAGTTCGGTTTACAATGAGCAGTTCTTC. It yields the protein CASVKGSSVYNEQFF.

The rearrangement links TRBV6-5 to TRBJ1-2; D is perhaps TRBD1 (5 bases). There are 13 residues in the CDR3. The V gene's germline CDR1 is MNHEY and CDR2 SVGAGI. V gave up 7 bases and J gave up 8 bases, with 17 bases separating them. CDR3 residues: CASTSPGDRGYTF. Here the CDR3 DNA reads TGTGCCAGCACTTCACCGGGGGATCGGGGCTACACCTTC.

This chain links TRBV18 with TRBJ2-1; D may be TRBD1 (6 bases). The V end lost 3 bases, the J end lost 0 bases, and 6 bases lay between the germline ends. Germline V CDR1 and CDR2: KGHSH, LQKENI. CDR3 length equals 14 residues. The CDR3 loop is CASSPDSSYNEQFF. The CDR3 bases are TGTGCCAGCTCACCGGACAGCTCCTACAATGAGCAGTTCTTC.